Shown below are 32 T cell receptor beta chains from a single sample sequenced in a study of shared clonotypes between healthy human individuals. Method: immunoSEQ multiplex PCR; TCRdb's copy keeps in-frame clones and lacks some. The repertoire holds more than 2 million clones, with 95% as singletons. The sequenced sample consisted of naive CD4+ T cells sorted from blood. The subset was: CD45RA+ positively selected. All receptors derive from a man aged 18 to 29 in good health.

The chain links TRBV6-5 to TRBJ1-1; TRBD1 aligns across 7 bases. Germline assignment: CDR1 MNHEY and CDR2 SVGAGI. The V segment lost 5 bases and the J segment 2 bases; nucleotides outside the gene matches: 5. This CDR3 comprises 14 residues. This CDR3 reads CASSQGQKNTEAFF. CDR3 DNA sequence: TGTGCCAGCAGTCAGGGACAGAAAAACACTGAAGCTTTCTTT.

This chain connects TRBV18 to TRBJ1-2, with D uncertain. The CDR3 length is 12 residues. Germline CDR1 and CDR2: KGHSH and LQKENI. Between the trimmed V and J ends, which lost 3 bases and 8 bases, there was a span of 10 bases. The CDR3 coding sequence is TGTGCCAGCTCACCCACCGCCCCAGGCTACACCTTC. This sequence encodes CASSPTAPGYTF.

This clone appeared once. The chain is built from TRBV10-3 and TRBJ2-3; D may be TRBD2 (6 bases). The V end was cut by 7 bases, the J end by 2 bases, with 13 bases between. This CDR3 contains 14 residues. Germline V gives CDR1 ENHRY, CDR2 SYGVKD. CDR3 coding DNA: TGTGCCATCACCGCGGCGGGAACCACAGATACGCAGTATTTT. Encoded protein: CAITAAGTTDTQYF.

V is TRBV18 and J is TRBJ2-1; D gene unclear. Trimming shortened V by 7 bases and J by 5 bases, and 3 bases separated the two germline ends. This CDR3 has 10 residues. Germline lookup yields CDR1 KGHSH and CDR2 LQKENI. This CDR3 is CASWDNEQFF. The CDR3 DNA is TGTGCCAGCTGGGACAATGAGCAGTTCTTC.

The chain has TRBV6-5 and TRBJ1-2, with D uncertain. Between the trimmed V and J ends, which lost 0 bases and 8 bases, there was a span of 13 bases. Germline CDR1 reads MNHEY; CDR2 reads SVGAGI. CDR3 size: 14 residues. CDR3 sequence: CASSYSHGDKGYTF. The CDR3 bases are TGTGCCAGCAGTTACTCGCACGGAGATAAGGGCTACACCTTC.

CDR3 protein: CASSGSSGTDTQYF. CDR3 DNA sequence: TGTGCCAGCAGCGGGAGTTCTGGCACAGATACGCAGTATTTT. The gene calls are TRBV11-3 and TRBJ2-3; D perhaps matches TRBD2 (5 bases). CDR1 and CDR2 from the germline V gene are SGHNT and YENEEA. V lost 5 bases and J 1 base, leaving 10 bases between the germline ends. This CDR3 is built from 14 residues.

The chain employs TRBV5-1 and TRBJ2-7, with 8 bases identical to TRBD1. CDR1 SGHRS and CDR2 YFSETQ come from the germline V gene. V dropped 3 bases and J dropped 1; count of bases not matched to a gene: 6. The CDR3 consists of 15 residues. The CDR3 region is CASSSRDRPSYEQYF. DNA of the CDR3: TGCGCCAGCAGCTCCCGGGACAGGCCTTCCTACGAGCAGTACTTC.

A note on this clone: This sample also contains other DNA sequences that code for the same CDR3. The genes are TRBV2 and TRBJ1-2; D unclear. CDR1 is SNHLY and CDR2 is FYNNEI in the germline V gene. The CDR3 has 11 residues. Trimming left V 4 bases short and J 5 bases short, with 5 bases between. For the CDR3, the DNA is TGTGCCAGCAGTGGGACTTATGGCTACACCTTC. It yields the protein CASSGTYGYTF.

About this clone: The sample contains more than one DNA sequence encoding this CDR3. The chain employs TRBV11-2 and TRBJ1-1; no reliable D call. The CDR3 extends over 14 amino acids. Between the trimmed V and J ends, which lost 0 bases and 2 bases, there was a span of 7 bases. CDR1 and CDR2 from the germline V gene are SGHAT and FQNNGV. The CDR3: CASSLDGLNTEAFF. The CDR3 region has the DNA TGTGCCAGCAGCTTAGATGGGCTTAACACTGAAGCTTTCTTT. Complete variable domain (other parts from reference TRBV11-2 and TRBJ1-1): EAGVAQSPRYKIIEKRQSVAFWCNPISGHATLYWYQQILGQGPKLLIQFQNNGVVDDSQLPKDRFSAERLKGVDSTLKIQPAKLEDSAVYLCASSLDGLNTEAFFGQGTRLTVV.

The CDR3 DNA reads TGTGCCAGCAGCCGCGAGGGGGTTGGCTATGGCTACACCTTC. Translated, it gives CASSREGVGYGYTF. The rearrangement joins TRBV2 to TRBJ1-2; a weak D match, TRBD1 (6 bases). The CDR3 sequence is 14 residues long. V was trimmed by 6 bases and J by 4 bases, leaving 15 bases between them. Germline CDR1 and CDR2: SNHLY and FYNNEI.

The chain has TRBV7-2 and TRBJ1-2; a possible D gene is TRBD1 (5 bases). The CDR3 sequence is 13 residues long. Trimming left V 6 bases short and J 4 bases short, with 12 bases between. Germline CDR1 is SGHTA and CDR2 is FQGNSA. As DNA, the CDR3 is TGTGCCAGCAGTATCGACAGAAGCTATGGCTACACCTTC. Residues: CASSIDRSYGYTF.

As to this clone: The DNA is left out, because the CDR3 cannot be placed on it with certainty; the CDR3 is given as TCRdb lists it. The J gene is TRBJ1-1, the V gene TRBV29-1; the D call in the table, TRBD1, was not verified against the DNA. The CDR3 is 12 amino acids long, termini counted. CDR1 SQVTM and CDR2 ANQGSEA come from the germline V gene. The CDR3 protein is CSVGQGAKTVFF.

The chain combines TRBV18 with TRBJ2-5; 13 bases line up with TRBD2. Germline CDR1 is KGHSH and CDR2 is LQKENI. The CDR3 is 17 amino acids. Trimming removed 0 bases from V and 1 base from J; junction bases left unmatched: 2. CDR3 nucleotides: TGTGCCAGCTCACCACCGGGACTAGCGGGATTCCAAGAGACCCAGTACTTC. Protein product: CASSPPGLAGFQETQYF.

The V gene is TRBV6-5, the J gene TRBJ2-7; maybe TRBD2 (5 bases). Trimming left V 6 bases short and J 6 bases short, with 12 bases between. Germline CDR1 MNHEY, CDR2 SVGAGI. The CDR3 runs 12 residues. CDR3 sequence: CASSKLVGEQYF. CDR3 nucleotides: TGTGCCAGCAGCAAACTAGTAGGCGAGCAGTACTTC.

V gene TRBV9 combines with J gene TRBJ2-2; 7 bases align to TRBD1. This CDR3 is 16 amino acids long. V lost 0 bases to trimming and J lost 2 bases; unmatched junction nucleotides: 4. CDR1 and CDR2 from the germline V gene are SGDLS and YYNGEE. CDR3 coding DNA: TGTGCCAGCAGCGTAGGACAGGGCCTAAACACCGGGGAGCTGTTTTTT. This codes for CASSVGQGLNTGELFF.

The genes are TRBV5-6 and TRBJ2-6, with a possible D match to TRBD2 (6 bases). Germline assignment: CDR1 SGHDT and CDR2 YYEEEE. This CDR3 spans 17 amino acids. Trimming shortened V by 0 bases and J by 4 bases, and 14 bases separated the two germline ends. The CDR3 coding sequence is TGTGCCAGCAGCTTGGGTGGCGGGATTTTGGGGGCCAACGTCCTGACTTTC. Protein product: CASSLGGGILGANVLTF.

V gene TRBV9 combines with J gene TRBJ2-3; TRBD1 might be the D (5 bases). CDR3 length equals 16 residues. Germline values: CDR1 SGDLS, CDR2 YYNGEE. Trimming shortened V by 0 bases and J by 0 bases, and 11 bases separated the two germline ends. CDR3 region: CASSVGGGPSTDTQYF. In nucleotides, the CDR3 is TGTGCCAGCAGCGTAGGGGGCGGTCCTAGCACAGATACGCAGTATTTT.

The chain employs TRBV5-1 and TRBJ2-1; TRBD2 is a possible D gene (6 bases). The CDR3 is made up of 17 amino acids. The V and J ends lost 3 bases and 0 bases respectively, with 16 bases between them. The V gene's germline CDR1 is SGHRS and CDR2 YFSETQ. The CDR3 DNA reads as TGCGCCAGCAGCTGGGGGTGGCAGGGAGGCTCCTACAATGAGCAGTTCTTC. It encodes CASSWGWQGGSYNEQFF.

The V call is TRBV9, the J call TRBJ2-7; D gene uncertain. This CDR3 contains 14 residues. Germline assignment: CDR1 SGDLS and CDR2 YYNGEE. V gave up 0 bases and J gave up 5 bases, with 12 bases separating them. The CDR3 sequence is CASSVVPGGDEQYF. DNA for the CDR3: TGTGCCAGCAGCGTAGTTCCGGGTGGCGACGAGCAGTACTTC.

Regarding this clone: Other DNA sequences in this specimen translate into the identical CDR3. This rearrangement joins TRBV18 to TRBJ1-4; TRBD1 might be the D (5 bases). V shed 6 bases and J shed 4 bases, with 12 bases lying between them. CDR1 and CDR2 (germline): KGHSH, LQKENI. This CDR3 comprises 14 residues. CDR3 residues: CASSPDSLNEKLFF. DNA for the CDR3: TGTGCCAGCTCCCCTGACAGCCTTAATGAAAAACTGTTTTTT. Complete variable domain (other parts from reference TRBV18 and TRBJ1-4): NAGVMQNPRHLVRRRGQEARLRCSPMKGHSHVYWYRQLPEEGLKFMVYLQKENIIDESGMPKERFSAEFPKEGPSILRIQQVVRGDSAAYFCASSPDSLNEKLFFGSGTQLSVL.

The gene calls are TRBV11-2 and TRBJ2-2, with D tentatively TRBD1 or TRBD2 (6 bases each). Germline V gene sequence: CDR1 SGHAT, CDR2 FQNNGV. V lost 5 bases and J 6 bases, leaving 16 bases between the germline ends. This CDR3 is built from 15 residues. This chain's CDR3 is CASSRARGGSGELFF. The DNA for the CDR3 is TGTGCCAGCAGCAGAGCCCGAGGGGGGTCCGGGGAGCTGTTTTTT. Filled out from reference TRBV11-2 and TRBJ2-2, the complete variable domain reads EAGVAQSPRYKIIEKRQSVAFWCNPISGHATLYWYQQILGQGPKLLIQFQNNGVVDDSQLPKDRFSAERLKGVDSTLKIQPAKLEDSAVYLCASSRARGGSGELFFGEGSRLTVL.

This chain connects TRBV5-6 to TRBJ1-2; no definite D call. Germline-derived CDR1 and CDR2 are SGHDT and YYEEEE. CDR3 length equals 16 residues. V lost 0 bases and J 7 bases, leaving 19 bases between the germline ends. CDR3 amino acids: CASSLDPEIKPRGYTF. The CDR3 DNA reads as TGTGCCAGCAGCTTGGATCCCGAGATCAAGCCTCGTGGCTACACCTTC. Full variable domain (remainder filled in from reference TRBV5-6 and TRBJ1-2): DAGVTQSPTHLIKTRGQQVTLRCSPKSGHDTVSWYQQALGQGPQFIFQYYEEEERQRGNFPDRFSGHQFPNYSSELNVNALLLGDSALYLCASSLDPEIKPRGYTFGSGTRLTVV.

This clone was seen only once. The V call is TRBV7-9, the J call TRBJ1-4; D possibly corresponds to TRBD1 (6 bases). The CDR3 is made up of 15 amino acids. From germline, CDR1 is SEHNR and CDR2 FQNEAQ (reference sequence). V was shortened by 1 base and J by 4 bases, with 10 bases between the two germline ends. The CDR3 here is CASSLGDRYNEKLFF. The CDR3, as DNA: TGTGCCAGCAGCTTAGGCGACAGGTATAATGAAAAACTGTTTTTT.

The V gene is TRBV6-6, the J gene TRBJ2-5; the match to TRBD1 covers 10 bases. The end of the DNA is better explained by TRBJ2-7, so the J call may be wrong. In germline, CDR1 is MNHNY, CDR2 SVGAGI (reference sequence). This CDR3 spans 15 amino acids. CDR3: CASSSGDRGSYEQYF. The CDR3 DNA sequence: TGTGCCAGCAGTTCGGGGGACAGGGGCTCCTACGAGCAGTACTTC.

The DNA of the CDR3 is TGTGCCTGGAGTAATGGACGGCTCTACGAGCAGTACTTC. Translation: CAWSNGRLYEQYF. The chain combines TRBV30 with TRBJ2-7, with D unresolved. The germline V gene has CDR1 GTSNPN and CDR2 SVGIG (reference sequence). Trimming removed 2 bases at V and 3 bases at J, with 11 bases between. The CDR3 sequence is 13 residues long.

The V and J genes are TRBV15 and TRBJ1-5, with unresolved D. The ends were cut back, 2 bases at V and 4 bases at J, with 15 bases in the middle. Per germline, CDR1 LNHNV and CDR2 YYDKDF (reference sequence). The CDR3 is 16 residues long. CDR3 sequence: CATSRPSRWENQPQHF. As DNA, the CDR3 is TGTGCCACCAGCAGACCCTCACGGTGGGAAAATCAGCCCCAGCATTTT. The full variable domain, with the rest looked up from reference TRBV15 and TRBJ1-5, is DAMVIQNPRYQVTQFGKPVTLSCSQTLNHNVMYWYQQKSSQAPKLLFHYYDKDFNNEADTPDNFQSRRPNTSFCFLDIRSPGLGDTAMYLCATSRPSRWENQPQHFGDGTRLSIL.

The rearrangement joins TRBV28 to TRBJ2-5; possibly TRBD2 for D (6 bases). This CDR3 spans 15 amino acids. CDR1 is MDHEN and CDR2 is SYDVKM in the germline V gene. With 10 bases removed from V and 1 base from J, the gap between germline ends came to 19 bases. The DNA for the CDR3 is TGTGCCACCATCCCCCCGGCGGGGCGCCAAGAGACCCAGTACTTC. It translates to CATIPPAGRQETQYF.

The rearrangement links TRBV6-1 to TRBJ2-7; D is uncertain. CDR1 is MNHNS and CDR2 is SASEGT in the germline V gene. CDR3 size: 16 residues. With 4 bases removed from V and 2 bases from J, the gap between germline ends came to 18 bases. This chain's CDR3 is CASSASYLGLTYEQYF. As DNA, the CDR3 is TGTGCCAGCAGTGCATCTTACTTAGGCTTAACCTACGAGCAGTACTTC.

J is TRBJ2-5 and V is TRBV10-1; tentatively, D is TRBD1 or TRBD2 (5 bases each). The germline CDR1 and CDR2 sequences are WNHNN and SYGVQD (reference sequence). The germline V and J ends were trimmed by 0 bases and 4 bases, with 21 bases remaining between them. The CDR3 is 18 residues long. CDR3 DNA sequence: TGCGCCAGCAGTGAGTCCGTATTACTGGGGGAGTGGCGAGAGACCCAGTACTTC. Its protein is CASSESVLLGEWRETQYF.

The V and J genes are TRBV27 and TRBJ1-6; D unresolved. The CDR3 loop spans 16 amino acids. CDR1 and CDR2 (germline): MNHEY, SMNVEV (reference sequence). Trimming pared 6 bases from V and 4 bases from J, leaving 16 bases between. The CDR3 spells CASRIETAKYNSPLHF. CDR3 coding DNA: TGTGCCAGCAGAATTGAAACGGCGAAGTATAATTCACCCCTCCACTTT.

This clone was detected only once. The chain employs TRBV5-4 and TRBJ1-1; D uncertain. The germline V gene has CDR1 SGHNT and CDR2 YYREEE (reference sequence). This CDR3 contains 15 residues. Trimming pared 6 bases from V and 1 base from J, leaving 16 bases between. The CDR3 DNA follows: TGTGCCAGCACCATGGACGTTCCTCCGAACACTGAAGCTTTCTTT. It codes for CASTMDVPPNTEAFF.

V is TRBV5-6 and J is TRBJ2-1; 9 nucleotides align to TRBD2. V lost 0 bases, J lost 7 bases, and 11 bases stayed unmatched. Germline lookup yields CDR1 SGHDT and CDR2 YYEEEE. This CDR3 spans 17 amino acids. For the CDR3, the DNA is TGTGCCAGCAGCTTGGGGCCAGTAGCGGGAGAGGAAAATGAGCAGTTCTTC. Translating gives CASSLGPVAGEENEQFF. Complete variable domain (other parts from reference TRBV5-6 and TRBJ2-1): DAGVTQSPTHLIKTRGQQVTLRCSPKSGHDTVSWYQQALGQGPQFIFQYYEEEERQRGNFPDRFSGHQFPNYSSELNVNALLLGDSALYLCASSLGPVAGEENEQFFGPGTRLTVL.